These 29 T cell receptor beta chains were all obtained from the same sample, sequenced in a study of blood T cell repertoires in COVID-19 (dated by TCRdb to the early 2020s). Receptor libraries were prepared by the immunoSEQ multiplex PCR assay. In TCRdb, the immuneACCESS table is reduced to in-frame sequences with V and J assigned. These tables do not hold every clone; where another copy was compared, an unresolved V gene accounts for under half, and the others remain unexplained. Present in this sample are around 70,000 clones, 89% of which were seen just once. Of the sample, approximately 8.9% is held by the ten largest clones. The sample taken for sequencing was peripheral blood. The receptors shown here come from an older man with acute or convalescent COVID-19.

V gene TRBV19 combines with J gene TRBJ1-5; D remains ambiguous. This CDR3 is built from 15 residues. Germline assignment: CDR1 LNHDA and CDR2 SQIVND (reference sequence). The ends were cut back, 1 base at V and 0 bases at J, with 7 bases in the middle. In DNA form, the CDR3 reads TGTGCCAGTAGTATAGCTAAAAATAGCAATCAGCCCCAGCATTTT. Protein sequence: CASSIAKNSNQPQHF.

The chain combines TRBV28 with TRBJ1-3; D call uncertain. This CDR3 comprises 13 residues. CDR1 and CDR2 (germline): MDHEN, SYDVKM. The V end was cut by 3 bases, the J end by 2 bases, with 5 bases between. CDR3 DNA sequence: TGTGCCAGCAGTTTGCTAACTGGAAACACCATATATTTT. Amino acids: CASSLLTGNTIYF.

The rearrangement links TRBV7-8 to TRBJ2-7; 7 bases map to TRBD2. The ends lost 1 base at V and 2 bases at J; junction bases unmatched: 11. The V gene's germline CDR1 is SGHVS and CDR2 FQNEAQ. This CDR3 region has 17 residues. CDR3 nucleotides: TGTGCCAGCAGCTTAGGGGAGGGGCGAATAATAGCCTACGAGCAGTACTTC. Protein: CASSLGEGRIIAYEQYF.

J is TRBJ1-6 and V is TRBV6-2 or TRBV6-3; 7 bases are a match to TRBD1. The germline V gene has CDR1 MNHEY and CDR2 SVGEGT. There are 19 residues in the CDR3. With V trimmed by 6 bases and J by 0 bases, 14 bases remained unmatched. The CDR3 spells CASSPYDRAQSSYNSPLHF. The DNA for the CDR3 is TGTGCCAGCAGCCCCTACGACAGGGCTCAAAGCTCCTATAATTCACCCCTCCACTTT.

This clone appeared a single time. V and J are TRBV19 and TRBJ1-6; D is possibly TRBD1 (6 bases). CDR1 and CDR2 from the germline V gene are LNHDA and SQIVND (reference sequence). CDR3 length: 13 residues. Trimming shortened V by 6 bases and J by 9 bases, and 12 bases separated the two germline ends. CDR3 protein: CASSHTGLSPLHF. The CDR3 nucleotides are TGTGCCAGTAGCCACACAGGGCTTTCACCCCTCCACTTT.

The chain employs TRBV19 and TRBJ1-3; tentative D call: TRBD1 (5 bases). V gave up 6 bases and J gave up 0 bases, with 12 bases separating them. CDR3 length equals 15 residues. Germline CDR1 reads LNHDA; CDR2 reads SQIVND (reference sequence). The CDR3, as DNA: TGTGCCAGTAGGCGGGACGTATCCTCTGGAAACACCATATATTTT. This translates into CASRRDVSSGNTIYF.

The rearrangement uses TRBV29-1 and TRBJ1-2, with unresolved D. Per the germline V gene, CDR1 is SQVTM and CDR2 is ANQGSEA. The V gene lost 3 bases and the J gene lost 6 bases, with 8 bases spanning the gap. This CDR3 comprises 11 residues. This chain's CDR3 is CSVDGVNGYTF. The CDR3 coding sequence is TGCAGCGTTGACGGGGTAAATGGCTACACCTTC.

The chain combines TRBV11-2 with TRBJ1-6, with D uncertain. Looked up from germline, CDR1 is SGHAT and CDR2 is FQNNGV. Between the trimmed V and J ends, which lost 1 base and 8 bases, there was a span of 15 bases. The CDR3 is 16 amino acids. This CDR3 is CASSLVSLDEDSPLHF. CDR3 sequence (DNA): TGTGCCAGCAGCTTAGTCAGCTTAGATGAGGATTCACCCCTCCACTTT. The full variable domain, with the rest looked up from reference TRBV11-2 and TRBJ1-6, is EAGVAQSPRYKIIEKRQSVAFWCNPISGHATLYWYQQILGQGPKLLIQFQNNGVVDDSQLPKDRFSAERLKGVDSTLKIQPAKLEDSAVYLCASSLVSLDEDSPLHFGNGTRLTVT.

The gene calls are TRBV19 and TRBJ1-5; D is perhaps TRBD1 (6 bases). The CDR3 is 14 amino acids. Per germline, CDR1 LNHDA and CDR2 SQIVND (reference sequence). Deletions cut 6 bases from V and 4 bases from J, with 13 bases between. CDR3 sequence: CASRAGGPNQPQHF. In DNA, the CDR3 is TGTGCCAGTAGGGCGGGGGGCCCTAATCAGCCCCAGCATTTT.

The chain couples TRBV2 to TRBJ1-2; D not resolved. CDR3 length equals 15 residues. Germline V CDR1 and CDR2: SNHLY, FYNNEI. With 0 bases removed from V and 2 bases from J, the gap between germline ends came to 10 bases. CDR3 residues: CASSEALAGNYGYTF. CDR3 sequence (DNA): TGTGCCAGCAGTGAAGCCCTGGCGGGAAACTATGGCTACACCTTC.

This clone was picked up one time. CDR3 DNA: TGTGCCAGCAGTTCTCAAGGGGAATCGGCCTACGAGCAGTACTTC. Translating it yields CASSSQGESAYEQYF. J is TRBJ2-7 and V is TRBV28; a possible D gene is TRBD1 (5 bases). The CDR3 contains 15 residues. Germline lookup yields CDR1 MDHEN and CDR2 SYDVKM. Trimming stripped 4 bases from V and 2 bases from J, with 15 bases between.

V is TRBV27 and J is TRBJ1-4; TRBD1 matches 10 bases. This CDR3 has 16 amino acids. Germline trimming cut 2 bases from V and 2 bases from J; bases unmatched to any gene: 2. Germline V lookup: CDR1 MNHEY, CDR2 SMNVEV (reference sequence). The CDR3 DNA reads TGTGCCAGCAGTTTAGGGACAGGGGTGACTAATGAAAAACTGTTTTTT. Translating it yields CASSLGTGVTNEKLFF.

This chain links TRBV2 with TRBJ1-2; 8 positions match TRBD1. V shed 6 bases, J shed 4 bases, and the junction held 7 bases outside the gene matches. The CDR3 has 14 residues. Germline V gene sequence: CDR1 SNHLY, CDR2 FYNNEI. The CDR3 loop reads CASRTGGGSYGYTF. The CDR3 coding sequence is TGTGCCAGCAGAACAGGGGGAGGGAGCTATGGCTACACCTTC.

The chain recombines TRBV30 with TRBJ1-2; 12 nucleotides align to TRBD1. The V gene end was trimmed by 5 bases and the J gene end by 3 bases; junction bases not matched to a gene: 13. CDR1 GTSNPN and CDR2 SVGIG come from the germline V gene (reference sequence). The CDR3 is 17 amino acids. CDR3 amino acids: CAWGAGTGGRIYYGYTF. In DNA, the CDR3 is TGTGCCTGGGGGGCCGGGACAGGGGGCCGTATCTACTATGGCTACACCTTC.

Comment on this clone: At one end, the junction sequence differs from germline, possibly due to a read error. The J gene is TRBJ1-2, the V gene TRBV2, with D possibly TRBD1 on 6 matching bases. CDR1 is SNHLY and CDR2 is FYNNEI in the germline V gene. This CDR3 has 13 residues. The CDR3 region has the DNA TGTGCCAGCATTGAACGGGACATCTATGGCTACACCTTC. This sequence encodes CASIERDIYGYTF.

The genes are TRBV5-1 and TRBJ1-1, with TRBD1 as a possible D gene (6 bases). The V end was cut by 2 bases, the J end by 4 bases, with 12 bases between. Germline values: CDR1 SGHRS, CDR2 YFSETQ. The CDR3 is 14 residues long. The CDR3, as DNA: TGCGCCAGCAGCTTACTGGGGGCGGGCACTGAAGCTTTCTTT. This sequence encodes CASSLLGAGTEAFF.

The chain uses TRBV18 and TRBJ2-1, with 9 bases matching TRBD2. The junction had 9 bases not matched to a gene; V was cut back by 5 bases and J by 7 bases. The CDR3 extends over 15 amino acids. CDR1 and CDR2 (germline): KGHSH, LQKENI. For the CDR3, the DNA is TGTGCCAGCTCATCAGGACTAGCGAACGTTAATGAGCAGTTCTTC. This gives the protein CASSSGLANVNEQFF. Looking up the rest from reference TRBV18 and TRBJ2-1 gives the full variable domain: NAGVMQNPRHLVRRRGQEARLRCSPMKGHSHVYWYRQLPEEGLKFMVYLQKENIIDESGMPKERFSAEFPKEGPSILRIQQVVRGDSAAYFCASSSGLANVNEQFFGPGTRLTVL.

The chain joins TRBV6-6 to TRBJ2-5; TRBD2 matches 7 bases. This CDR3 contains 14 residues. The V gene end was trimmed by 1 base and the J gene end by 3 bases; junction bases not matched to a gene: 2. Germline-derived CDR1 and CDR2 are MNHNY and SVGAGI (reference sequence). The CDR3 sequence: CASSYWGGKETQYF. For the CDR3, the DNA is TGTGCCAGCAGTTACTGGGGAGGGAAAGAGACCCAGTACTTC.

This clone has a handful of counts. The genes are TRBV5-5 and TRBJ2-3; weak D call: TRBD2 (6 bases). Trimming stripped 1 base from V and 4 bases from J, with 13 bases between. Germline CDR1 and CDR2: SGHKS and YYEKEE (reference sequence). The CDR3 is 15 amino acids. CDR3 nucleotide sequence: TGTGCCAGCAGCTTGTCGCCGGGAGTGGCAGATACGCAGTATTTT. It encodes CASSLSPGVADTQYF.

The chain employs TRBV6-2 or TRBV6-3 and TRBJ1-2; a weak D match, TRBD1 (5 bases). The length of the CDR3 is 14 residues. The V end was cut by 5 bases, the J end by 5 bases, with 15 bases between. Germline V lookup: CDR1 MNHEY, CDR2 SVGEGT. The CDR3 nucleotides are TGTGCCAGCAGTCCCGGAGGAGGGGTGTATGGCTACACCTTC. This encodes CASSPGGGVYGYTF.

This clone is a singleton in its sample. This chain connects TRBV7-9 to TRBJ1-2; TRBD1 agrees at 9 bases. The length of the CDR3 is 14 residues. Germline assignment: CDR1 SEHNR and CDR2 FQNEAQ (reference sequence). Unmatched junction bases numbered 5, after V lost 5 bases and J lost 4 bases. In DNA, the CDR3 is TGTGCCAGCAGCCCGGACAGGGGATCCTATGGCTACACCTTC. This encodes CASSPDRGSYGYTF.

V is TRBV24-1 and J is TRBJ1-2; tentative D call: TRBD1 (5 bases). The length of the CDR3 is 14 residues. Germline V gene lookup returns CDR1 KGHDR and CDR2 SFDVKD. Trimming shortened V by 7 bases and J by 4 bases, and 15 bases separated the two germline ends. CDR3 in amino acids: CATSPTDRIYGYTF. CDR3 bases: TGTGCCACCAGCCCTACCGACAGAATCTATGGCTACACCTTC.

J is TRBJ2-3 and V is TRBV5-1; D is unclear. The CDR3 runs to 13 residues. Germline V CDR1 and CDR2: SGHRS, YFSETQ. Trimming removed 4 bases at V and 5 bases at J, with 11 bases between. CDR3 loop: CASSPWPVDTQYF. As DNA, the CDR3 is TGCGCCAGCAGCCCGTGGCCAGTAGATACGCAGTATTTT.

The V and J genes are TRBV18 and TRBJ1-1; 7 bases line up with TRBD1. The V and J ends lost 6 bases and 4 bases, in that order; junction bases with no gene match: 17. Germline lookup yields CDR1 KGHSH and CDR2 LQKENI. The CDR3 contains 17 residues. The CDR3 reads CASSPGRQGESGTEAFF. CDR3 coding DNA: TGTGCCAGCTCGCCAGGTAGACAGGGAGAGAGTGGCACTGAAGCTTTCTTT.

The V and J genes are TRBV21-1 and TRBJ2-1; TRBD1, as called in the table, went unchecked against the DNA. TRBV21-1 is a pseudogene segment. There are 14 residues in the CDR3. The CDR3 protein is CASFRDRVGNEQFF. In nucleotides, the CDR3 is TGTGCCAGTTTCCGGGACAGGGTAGGTAATGAGCAGTTCTTC.

This chain links TRBV6-5 with TRBJ1-5; D unclear. CDR1 is MNHEY and CDR2 is SVGAGI in the germline V gene. The CDR3 contains 13 residues. Trimming cost V 5 bases and J 5 bases, with 10 bases left between them. CDR3 region: CASSPDTYQPQHF. The CDR3 region has the DNA TGTGCCAGCAGTCCCGACACGTATCAGCCCCAGCATTTT.

The rearrangement joins TRBV7-2 to TRBJ1-5; 10 bases fit TRBD1. The germline gives CDR1 SGHTA, CDR2 FQGNSA. V lost 3 bases to trimming and J lost 2 bases; unmatched junction nucleotides: 1. The CDR3 loop spans 15 amino acids. This CDR3 reads CASSFGTGGNQPQHF. DNA of the CDR3: TGTGCCAGCAGCTTCGGGACAGGGGGCAATCAGCCCCAGCATTTT.

The chain couples TRBV5-4 to TRBJ2-3; no reliable D call. The CDR3 has 13 amino acids. The ends were cut back, 3 bases at V and 5 bases at J, with 10 bases in the middle. Germline loops: CDR1 SGHNT, CDR2 YYREEE (reference sequence). The CDR3 DNA follows: TGTGCCAGCAGCTCTTATGCGATAGATACGCAGTATTTT. Protein sequence: CASSSYAIDTQYF.

V and J are TRBV19 and TRBJ2-2, with 12 bases lining up with TRBD2. V gave up 8 bases and J gave up 6 bases; unmatched junction bases: 4. Per the germline V gene, CDR1 is LNHDA and CDR2 is SQIVND (reference sequence). CDR3 size: 14 residues. The CDR3 nucleotides are TGTGCCAGTCTGACTAGCGGGAGTTCCGGGGAGCTGTTTTTT. It yields the protein CASLTSGSSGELFF. Supplemented by reference TRBV19 and TRBJ2-2, the full variable domain reads DGGITQSPKYLFRKEGQNVTLSCEQNLNHDAMYWYRQDPGQGLRLIYYSQIVNDFQKGDIAEGYSVSREKKESFPLTVTSAQKNPTAFYLCASLTSGSSGELFFGEGSRLTVL.